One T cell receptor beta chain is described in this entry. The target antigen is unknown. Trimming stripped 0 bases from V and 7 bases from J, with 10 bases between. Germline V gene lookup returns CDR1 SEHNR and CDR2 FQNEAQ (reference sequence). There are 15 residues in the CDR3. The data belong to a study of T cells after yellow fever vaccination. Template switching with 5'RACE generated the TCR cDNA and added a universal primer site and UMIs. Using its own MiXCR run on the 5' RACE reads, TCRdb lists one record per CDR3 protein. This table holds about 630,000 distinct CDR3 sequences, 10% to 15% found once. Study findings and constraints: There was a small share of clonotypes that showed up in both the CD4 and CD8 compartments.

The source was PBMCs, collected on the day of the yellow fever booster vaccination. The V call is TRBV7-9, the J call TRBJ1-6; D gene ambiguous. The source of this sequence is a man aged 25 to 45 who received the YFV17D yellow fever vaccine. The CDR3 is CASSLAPATNSPLHF. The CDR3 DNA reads TGTGCCAGCAGCTTAGCCCCCGCTACAAATTCACCCCTCCACTTT.